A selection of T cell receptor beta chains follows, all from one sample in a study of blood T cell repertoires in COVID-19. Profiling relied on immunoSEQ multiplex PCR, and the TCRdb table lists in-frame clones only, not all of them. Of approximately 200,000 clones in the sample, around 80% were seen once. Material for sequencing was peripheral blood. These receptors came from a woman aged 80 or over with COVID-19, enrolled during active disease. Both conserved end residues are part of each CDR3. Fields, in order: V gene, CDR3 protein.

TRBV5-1 CASSLGLGLSRDTQYF
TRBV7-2 CASSFTRGTEAFF
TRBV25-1 CASSPHNEKLFF
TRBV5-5 CASSLVRRVTTEAFF
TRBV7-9 CASSSGQGANYGYTF
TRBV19 CASSISGYQETQYF
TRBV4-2 CASSLQELAGGVQETQYF
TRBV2 CASSEVISGANVLTF
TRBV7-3 CASSPGGLAGGYEQYF
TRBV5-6 CASSIGQFYGYTF
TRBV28 CASKTGNYGYTF
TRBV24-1 CATSDPHRERETQYF
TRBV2 CASSGLFPGELFF
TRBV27 CASSHHRGQGASEQYF
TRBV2 CASSATSGRYNEQFF
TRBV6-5 CASRGQMNTEAFF
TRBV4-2 CASSHRVPGADNYGYTF
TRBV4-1 CASSHVGQLLGGNTIYF
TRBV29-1 CSAGEYGYTF
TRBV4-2 CASRHDRESGNTIYF
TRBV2 CASSGQGHSYEQYF
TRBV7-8 CASSLFVRGENPQHF
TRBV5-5 CASSTSTSANTGELFF
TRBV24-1 CATSDPRQGNTGELFF
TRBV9 CASSVGSSGGRNEQFF
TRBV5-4 CASSFQGPEQYF
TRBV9 CASSVGGTGMYNEQFF
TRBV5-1 CASSLTSGEETQYF
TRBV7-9 CASTEDYPGELFF
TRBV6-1 CASSERRGGWTQYF
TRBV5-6 CASSRGGRWSSYNEQFF
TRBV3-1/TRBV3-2 CASSQAGQKNTEAFF
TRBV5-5 CASSRASGRAGETQYF
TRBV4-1 CASSQDWQASYEQYF
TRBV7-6 CASSLSRGRIRDSGGAPGELFF
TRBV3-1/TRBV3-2 CASSPVLTTSSYEQYF
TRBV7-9 CASARLVHEQYF
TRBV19 CASSSRTSGGSYEQYF
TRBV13 CASSLGDTHYEQYF
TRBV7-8 CASSPNEREGYNEQFF